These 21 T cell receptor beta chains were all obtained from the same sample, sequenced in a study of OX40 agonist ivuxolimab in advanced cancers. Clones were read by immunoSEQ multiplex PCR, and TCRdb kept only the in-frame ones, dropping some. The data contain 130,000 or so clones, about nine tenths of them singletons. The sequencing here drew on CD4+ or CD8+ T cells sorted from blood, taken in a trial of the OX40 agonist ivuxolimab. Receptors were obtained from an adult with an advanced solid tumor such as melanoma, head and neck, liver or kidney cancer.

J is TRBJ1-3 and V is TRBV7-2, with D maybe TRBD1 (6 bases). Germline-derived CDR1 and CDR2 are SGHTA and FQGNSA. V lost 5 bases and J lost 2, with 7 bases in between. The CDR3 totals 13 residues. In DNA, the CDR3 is TGTGCCAGCAGCACAGGGACTGGAAACACCATATATTTT. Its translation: CASSTGTGNTIYF.

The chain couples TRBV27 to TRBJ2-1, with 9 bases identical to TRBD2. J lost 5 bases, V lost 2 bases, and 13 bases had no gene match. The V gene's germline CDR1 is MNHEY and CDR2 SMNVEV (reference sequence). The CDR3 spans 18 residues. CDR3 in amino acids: CASSLRLGTSIQHNEQFF. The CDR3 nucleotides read TGTGCCAGCAGTTTACGTCTCGGGACTAGCATTCAACACAATGAGCAGTTCTTC.

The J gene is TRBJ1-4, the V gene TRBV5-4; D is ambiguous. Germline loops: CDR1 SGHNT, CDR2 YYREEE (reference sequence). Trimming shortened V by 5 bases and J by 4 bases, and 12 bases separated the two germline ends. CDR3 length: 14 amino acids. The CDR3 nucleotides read TGTGCCAGCAGTCCGGACTCCTTTAATGAAAAACTGTTTTTT. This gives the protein CASSPDSFNEKLFF.

CDR3 DNA sequence: TGTGCCAGCAGCTTGTACCAGGGTCTTGGTAATTCACCCCTCCACTTT. Its translation: CASSLYQGLGNSPLHF. The genes are TRBV5-6 and TRBJ1-6; D perhaps matches TRBD1 (5 bases). Trimming took 1 base from V and 6 from J, leaving 14 bases between them. Germline V gene data show CDR1 as SGHDT and CDR2 as YYEEEE. The CDR3 is made up of 16 amino acids.

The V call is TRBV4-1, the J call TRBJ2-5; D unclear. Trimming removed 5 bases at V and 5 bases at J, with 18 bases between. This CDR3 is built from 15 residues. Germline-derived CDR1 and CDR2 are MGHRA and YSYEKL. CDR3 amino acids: CASSLGDSAGETQYF. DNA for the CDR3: TGCGCCAGCAGCTTGGGCGACTCCGCCGGGGAGACCCAGTACTTC.

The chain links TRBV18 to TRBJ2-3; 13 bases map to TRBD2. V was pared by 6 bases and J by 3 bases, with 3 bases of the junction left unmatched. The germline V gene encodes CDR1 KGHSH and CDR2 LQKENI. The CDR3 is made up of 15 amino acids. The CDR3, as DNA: TGTGCCAGCTCGTGGACTAGCGGGAGAACAGATACGCAGTATTTT. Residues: CASSWTSGRTDTQYF.

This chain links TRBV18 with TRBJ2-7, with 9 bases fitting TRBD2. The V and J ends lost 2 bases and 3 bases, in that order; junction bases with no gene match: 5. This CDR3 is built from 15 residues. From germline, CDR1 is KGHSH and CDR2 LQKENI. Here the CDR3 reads CASSPRREGDYEQYF. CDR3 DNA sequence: TGTGCCAGCTCACCAAGGCGGGAGGGAGACTACGAGCAGTACTTC.

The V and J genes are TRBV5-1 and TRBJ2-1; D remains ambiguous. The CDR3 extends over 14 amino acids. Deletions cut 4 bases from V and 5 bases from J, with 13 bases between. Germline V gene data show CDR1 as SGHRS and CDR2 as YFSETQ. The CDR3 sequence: CASSKESYHNEQFF. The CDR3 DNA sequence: TGCGCCAGCAGCAAAGAATCATACCACAATGAGCAGTTCTTC.

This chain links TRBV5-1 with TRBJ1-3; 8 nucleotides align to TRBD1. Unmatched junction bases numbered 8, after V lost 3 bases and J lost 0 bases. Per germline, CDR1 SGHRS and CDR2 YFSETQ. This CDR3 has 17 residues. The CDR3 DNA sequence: TGCGCCAGCAGCTCCAGGGGACAGGTAGACTCTGGAAACACCATATATTTT. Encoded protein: CASSSRGQVDSGNTIYF.

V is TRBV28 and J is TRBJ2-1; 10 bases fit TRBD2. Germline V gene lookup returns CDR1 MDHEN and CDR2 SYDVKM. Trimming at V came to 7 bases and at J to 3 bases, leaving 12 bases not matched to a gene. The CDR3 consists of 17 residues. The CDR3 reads CASNGGPSGSLYNEQFF. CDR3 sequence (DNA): TGTGCCAGCAATGGGGGGCCTAGCGGGAGTCTCTACAATGAGCAGTTCTTC.

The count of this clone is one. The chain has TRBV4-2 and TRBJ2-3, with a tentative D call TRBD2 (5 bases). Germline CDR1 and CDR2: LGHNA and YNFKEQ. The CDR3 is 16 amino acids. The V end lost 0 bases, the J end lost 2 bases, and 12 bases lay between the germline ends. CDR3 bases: TGTGCCAGCAGCCAAGATAACAGCGGCTCCACAGATACGCAGTATTTT. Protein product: CASSQDNSGSTDTQYF.

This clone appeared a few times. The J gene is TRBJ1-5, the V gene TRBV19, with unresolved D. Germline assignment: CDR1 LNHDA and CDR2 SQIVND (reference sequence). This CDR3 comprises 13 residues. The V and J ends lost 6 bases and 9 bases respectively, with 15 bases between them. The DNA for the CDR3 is TGTGCCAGTAGCCCTGACACGGTCGGGCCCCAGCATTTT. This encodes CASSPDTVGPQHF.

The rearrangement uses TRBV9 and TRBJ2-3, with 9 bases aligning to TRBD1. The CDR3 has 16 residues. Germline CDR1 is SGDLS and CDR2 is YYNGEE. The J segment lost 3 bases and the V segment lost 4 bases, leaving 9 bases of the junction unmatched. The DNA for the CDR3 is TGTGCCAGCAGCCCCCGGGGACAGGGAATGACAGATACGCAGTATTTT. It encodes CASSPRGQGMTDTQYF.

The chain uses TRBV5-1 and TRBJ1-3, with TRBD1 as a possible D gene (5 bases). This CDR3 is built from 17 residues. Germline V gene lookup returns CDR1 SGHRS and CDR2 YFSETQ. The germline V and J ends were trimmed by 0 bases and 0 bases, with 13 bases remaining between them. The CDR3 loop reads CASSLDLQGFSGNTIYF. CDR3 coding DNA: TGCGCCAGCAGCTTGGACCTTCAGGGATTCTCTGGAAACACCATATATTTT.

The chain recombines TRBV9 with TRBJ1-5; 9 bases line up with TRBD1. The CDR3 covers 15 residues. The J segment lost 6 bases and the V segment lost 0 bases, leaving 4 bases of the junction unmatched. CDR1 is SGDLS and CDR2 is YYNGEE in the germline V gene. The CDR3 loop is CASSVAGDRVQPQHF. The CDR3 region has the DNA TGTGCCAGCAGCGTAGCCGGGGACAGGGTTCAGCCCCAGCATTTT.

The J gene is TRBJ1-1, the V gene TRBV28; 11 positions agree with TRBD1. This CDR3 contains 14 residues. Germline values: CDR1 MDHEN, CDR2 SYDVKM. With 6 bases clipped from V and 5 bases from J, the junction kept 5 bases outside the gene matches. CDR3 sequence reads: CASRSGQGGTEAFF. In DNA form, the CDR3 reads TGTGCCAGCAGATCGGGACAGGGGGGAACTGAAGCTTTCTTT.

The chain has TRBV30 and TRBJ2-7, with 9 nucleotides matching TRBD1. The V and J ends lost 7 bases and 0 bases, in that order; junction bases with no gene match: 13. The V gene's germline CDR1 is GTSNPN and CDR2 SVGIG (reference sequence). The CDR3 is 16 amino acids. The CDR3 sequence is CAFPTGGSAISYEQYF. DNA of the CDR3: TGTGCCTTCCCGACAGGGGGTTCCGCAATCTCCTACGAGCAGTACTTC.

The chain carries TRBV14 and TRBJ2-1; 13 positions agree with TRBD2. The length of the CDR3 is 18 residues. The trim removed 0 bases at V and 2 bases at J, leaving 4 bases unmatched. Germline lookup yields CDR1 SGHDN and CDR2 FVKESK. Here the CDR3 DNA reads TGTGCCAGCAGCCAAGAGAGACTAGCGGGAGGTGCCTACAATGAGCAGTTCTTC. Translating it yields CASSQERLAGGAYNEQFF.

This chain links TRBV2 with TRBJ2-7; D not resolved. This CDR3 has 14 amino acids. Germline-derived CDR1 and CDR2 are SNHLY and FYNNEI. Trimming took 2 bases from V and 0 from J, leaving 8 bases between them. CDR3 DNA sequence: TGTGCCAGCAGTGAATTTACGAGCTCCTACGAGCAGTACTTC. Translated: CASSEFTSSYEQYF.

CDR3 sequence: CASSVAANAYEQYF. The CDR3 bases are TGTGCCAGCAGCGTAGCTGCTAACGCCTACGAGCAGTACTTC. V is TRBV9 and J is TRBJ2-7, with D unclear. V was trimmed by 0 bases and J by 2 bases, leaving 9 bases between them. CDR3 length: 14 residues. CDR1 SGDLS and CDR2 YYNGEE come from the germline V gene.

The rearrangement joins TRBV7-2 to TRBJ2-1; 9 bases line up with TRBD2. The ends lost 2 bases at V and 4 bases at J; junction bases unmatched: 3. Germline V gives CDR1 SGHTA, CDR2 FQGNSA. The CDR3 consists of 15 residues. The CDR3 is CASSLMLAGYNEQFF. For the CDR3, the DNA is TGTGCCAGCAGCTTAATGCTAGCGGGATACAATGAGCAGTTCTTC.